These 18 T cell receptor beta chains share one sample of origin, sequenced in a study of T cell responses to AZD1222 COVID-19 vaccine (dated by TCRdb to the early 2020s). The time point label of this sample denotes: baseline before first vaccination. The library was prepared using the immunoSEQ multiplex PCR assay. Drawn from immuneACCESS, this table holds only the in-frame rearrangements with V and J called that TCRdb kept. Clones are partly lost; checked studies trace under half to an unresolved V gene and leave the rest unexplained. The sample contains around 140,000 clones, approximately 92% of them found a single time. The ten biggest clones cover roughly 1.7% of the sample. This sample comprised peripheral blood, obtained on day 0 of AZD1222 vaccination. These receptors originate from an adult in good health.

The J gene is TRBJ2-7, the V gene TRBV12-3 or TRBV12-4; 7 bases map to TRBD1. This CDR3 has 12 amino acids. J lost 3 bases, V lost 7 bases, and 3 bases had no gene match. CDR3 nucleotides: TGTGCCAGCACAGGGGGAATCTACGAGCAGTACTTC. As protein: CASTGGIYEQYF.

This clone was recorded only once. The rearrangement uses TRBV9 and TRBJ1-4; D unclear. The CDR3 totals 16 residues. V gave up 0 bases and J gave up 8 bases, with 17 bases separating them. Germline-derived CDR1 and CDR2 are SGDLS and YYNGEE. The CDR3 DNA reads as TGTGCCAGCAGCGTAGAGGAAACGGCCGTTTGGGAAAAACTGTTTTTT. Protein product: CASSVEETAVWEKLFF.

The V call is TRBV9, the J call TRBJ2-2, with TRBD1 identical over 8 bases. The CDR3 spans 16 residues. Germline lookup yields CDR1 SGDLS and CDR2 YYNGEE. J lost 3 bases, V lost 4 bases, and 8 bases had no gene match. CDR3 bases: TGTGCCAGCAGCTGGGGGACAGGAAGCGACACCGGGGAGCTGTTTTTT. Protein sequence: CASSWGTGSDTGELFF.

The rearrangement uses TRBV7-2 and TRBJ1-5; D is unclear. Trimming stripped 1 base from V and 4 bases from J, with 14 bases between. Per germline, CDR1 SGHTA and CDR2 FQGNSA. The CDR3 is 16 amino acids. CDR3 DNA: TGTGCCAGCAGCTTAGTAGACACCCTATCGAATCAGCCCCAGCATTTT. Translation gives CASSLVDTLSNQPQHF.

The chain combines TRBV5-6 with TRBJ2-3; D not certain. The V and J ends lost 2 bases and 0 bases respectively, with 10 bases between them. Germline lookup yields CDR1 SGHDT and CDR2 YYEEEE. There are 15 residues in the CDR3. CDR3 amino acids: CASSFDTYSTDTQYF. DNA of the CDR3: TGTGCCAGCAGCTTCGACACGTATAGCACAGATACGCAGTATTTT. Full variable domain (remainder filled in from reference TRBV5-6 and TRBJ2-3): DAGVTQSPTHLIKTRGQQVTLRCSPKSGHDTVSWYQQALGQGPQFIFQYYEEEERQRGNFPDRFSGHQFPNYSSELNVNALLLGDSALYLCASSFDTYSTDTQYFGPGTRLTVL.

The genes are TRBV19 and TRBJ1-3; D is possibly TRBD1 (5 bases). The germline V and J ends were trimmed by 4 bases and 6 bases, with 16 bases remaining between them. The CDR3 sequence is 15 residues long. The V gene's germline CDR1 is LNHDA and CDR2 SQIVND (reference sequence). For the CDR3, the DNA is TGTGCCAGTAGTAGGGGACCGGGCGAAGAAAACACCATATATTTT. Residues: CASSRGPGEENTIYF.

DNA of the CDR3: TGTGCCAGCAGTGAGGGGGTCTATAATTCACCCCTCCACTTT. Its translation: CASSEGVYNSPLHF. The chain recombines TRBV6-1 with TRBJ1-6, with D possibly TRBD1 on 5 matching bases. The CDR3 totals 14 residues. From germline, CDR1 is MNHNS and CDR2 SASEGT. Trimming cost V 3 bases and J 3 bases, with 6 bases left between them.

This clone has just a few counts. The rearrangement joins TRBV7-9 to TRBJ1-2; 7 bases fit TRBD1. Per germline, CDR1 SEHNR and CDR2 FQNEAQ (reference sequence). The junction had 13 bases not matched to a gene; V was cut back by 4 bases and J by 2 bases. The CDR3 length is 17 residues. CDR3 sequence: CASSSQFLGQANYGYTF. In DNA form, the CDR3 reads TGTGCCAGCAGCTCCCAGTTTTTAGGACAGGCGAACTATGGCTACACCTTC.

This chain uses TRBV7-2 with TRBJ2-2; D call uncertain. The CDR3 loop spans 15 amino acids. The V gene's germline CDR1 is SGHTA and CDR2 FQGNSA. The germline V and J ends were trimmed by 0 bases and 2 bases, with 7 bases remaining between them. In DNA form, the CDR3 reads TGTGCCAGCAGCTTAGCGTTCTCTAACACCGGGGAGCTGTTTTTT. Amino acids: CASSLAFSNTGELFF.

The chain employs TRBV2 and TRBJ2-6; a possible D gene is TRBD1 (5 bases). Trimming pared 7 bases from V and 4 bases from J, leaving 8 bases between. The germline CDR1 and CDR2 sequences are SNHLY and FYNNEI. The CDR3 consists of 13 residues. This chain's CDR3 is CASKGPGANVLTF. CDR3 DNA sequence: TGTGCCAGCAAGGGGCCCGGGGCCAACGTCCTGACTTTC.

This rearrangement joins TRBV6-5 to TRBJ2-7; 7 positions agree with TRBD1. The CDR3 spans 14 residues. Germline assignment: CDR1 MNHEY and CDR2 SVGAGI. V gave up 7 bases and J gave up 2 bases; unmatched junction bases: 8. CDR3 coding DNA: TGTGCCAGCACCGAAGACAGGGTCCCCTACGAGCAGTACTTC. Protein: CASTEDRVPYEQYF.

The DNA of the CDR3 is TGTGCCAGTAGTCCCGAACCTAATAGGGGAGTAGGGACAGATACGCAGTATTTT. Its protein is CASSPEPNRGVGTDTQYF. V gene TRBV19 combines with J gene TRBJ2-3, with D perhaps assigned TRBD1 or TRBD2 (5 bases each). The CDR3 contains 18 residues. Germline V CDR1 and CDR2: LNHDA, SQIVND (reference sequence). Trimming shortened V by 5 bases and J by 3 bases, and 24 bases separated the two germline ends.

The chain uses TRBV28 and TRBJ2-7; 7 nucleotides line up with TRBD2. The CDR3 sequence is 14 residues long. The germline V gene has CDR1 MDHEN and CDR2 SYDVKM. With 2 bases clipped from V and 5 bases from J, the junction kept 6 bases outside the gene matches. CDR3 amino acids: CASSLQVGGDEQYF. In nucleotides, the CDR3 is TGTGCCAGCAGTTTACAGGTTGGGGGGGACGAGCAGTACTTC.

V and J are TRBV12-3 or TRBV12-4 and TRBJ1-4; D unclear. Trimming pared 2 bases from V and 6 bases from J, leaving 7 bases between. The CDR3 length is 13 residues. This CDR3 is CASSLRAHEKLFF. The DNA for the CDR3 is TGTGCCAGCAGTTTACGCGCCCATGAAAAACTGTTTTTT.

This clone was observed a single time. The gene calls are TRBV27 and TRBJ2-3; possible D gene TRBD2, 5 bases. Trimming cost V 3 bases and J 5 bases, with 9 bases left between them. The CDR3 extends over 13 amino acids. From germline, CDR1 is MNHEY and CDR2 SMNVEV (reference sequence). CDR3 sequence (DNA): TGTGCCAGCAGTTTGGGGAGTGGAGATACGCAGTATTTT. This gives the protein CASSLGSGDTQYF.

This clone was observed a handful of times. The chain employs TRBV6-5 and TRBJ2-2; D is unclear. With 9 bases removed from V and 5 bases from J, the gap between germline ends came to 13 bases. CDR3 size: 13 residues. CDR1 and CDR2 from the germline V gene are MNHEY and SVGAGI. CDR3 DNA sequence: TGTGCCAGTTTTCTACTCTCGACCGGGGAGCTGTTTTTT. Its translation is CASFLLSTGELFF.

The chain has TRBV6-5 and TRBJ1-6; a weak D match, TRBD1 (6 bases). The CDR3 has 15 residues. V was shortened by 5 bases and J by 7 bases, with 15 bases between the two germline ends. The germline CDR1 and CDR2 sequences are MNHEY and SVGAGI. CDR3 in DNA: TGTGCCAGCAGTCACCGGGGGGGCGGCAATTCACCCCTCCACTTT. Protein: CASSHRGGGNSPLHF.

The J gene is TRBJ1-5, the V gene TRBV6-5, with a possible D match to TRBD1 (5 bases). The ends were cut back, 6 bases at V and 3 bases at J, with 12 bases in the middle. CDR1 and CDR2 from the germline V gene are MNHEY and SVGAGI. CDR3 size: 14 residues. The CDR3 DNA follows: TGTGCCAGCAGGCCAGCAGGGTTCAATCAGCCCCAGCATTTT. Its translation is CASRPAGFNQPQHF.